One and the same sample provided the 19 T cell receptor beta chains below, sequenced in a study of blood T cell repertoires in COVID-19. Sequenced by immunoSEQ multiplex PCR; TCRdb stores in-frame clones only, minus some. This sample has a few hundred thousand clones; approximately 85% occur once, and the top ten carry just over 7%. The sequencing sample was made of peripheral blood. Source of these receptors: a human donor in a cohort sampled during active COVID-19.

This clone is a singleton in its sample. The CDR3 protein is CASSLETGGQETQYF. The CDR3, as DNA: TGTGCCAGCAGCTTAGAGACAGGGGGCCAAGAGACCCAGTACTTC. The chain recombines TRBV11-2 with TRBJ2-5, with TRBD1 identical over 9 bases. CDR3 length: 15 amino acids. The V segment lost 0 bases and the J segment 1 base; nucleotides outside the gene matches: 0. The germline V gene encodes CDR1 SGHAT and CDR2 FQNNGV. Filled out from reference TRBV11-2 and TRBJ2-5, the complete variable domain reads EAGVAQSPRYKIIEKRQSVAFWCNPISGHATLYWYQQILGQGPKLLIQFQNNGVVDDSQLPKDRFSAERLKGVDSTLKIQPAKLEDSAVYLCASSLETGGQETQYFGPGTRLLVL.

V is TRBV14 and J is TRBJ2-3, with 8 bases lining up with TRBD2. J was trimmed by 5 bases and V by 5 bases; bases with no gene match: 18. The CDR3 contains 18 residues. The germline gives CDR1 SGHDN, CDR2 FVKESK. CDR3 nucleotide sequence: TGTGCCAGCAGCAAAGCCGTTCGACGGGGGGGACCACGAGATACGCAGTATTTT. This translates into CASSKAVRRGGPRDTQYF.

The rearrangement joins TRBV27 to TRBJ1-1; possible D gene TRBD1, 5 bases. CDR1 MNHEY and CDR2 SMNVEV come from the germline V gene (reference sequence). The CDR3 sequence is 12 residues long. Trimming took off 3 bases at V and 7 bases at J, with 9 bases between the two ends. The CDR3 nucleotides read TGTGCCAGCAGTTTTTGGGGGGGTGAAGCTTTCTTT. This translates into CASSFWGGEAFF.

This clone has a handful of counts. The chain is built from TRBV13 and TRBJ2-3; no reliable D call. The CDR3 sequence is 15 residues long. The germline V and J ends were trimmed by 4 bases and 2 bases, with 13 bases remaining between them. Germline CDR1 and CDR2: PRHDT and FYEKMQ (reference sequence). This chain's CDR3 is CASSSPRVTTDTQYF. The CDR3 DNA reads TGTGCCAGCAGCTCCCCGAGAGTTACCACAGATACGCAGTATTTT.

The chain has TRBV5-1 and TRBJ2-7; no clear D. The length of the CDR3 is 11 residues. In germline, CDR1 is SGHRS, CDR2 YFSETQ. V was shortened by 0 bases and J by 7 bases, with 5 bases between the two germline ends. The CDR3 reads CASSLAREQYF. The CDR3 coding sequence is TGCGCCAGCAGCTTGGCGAGAGAGCAGTACTTC.

The genes are TRBV5-1 and TRBJ1-2; no reliable D call. CDR1 SGHRS and CDR2 YFSETQ come from the germline V gene. Deletions cut 1 base from V and 8 bases from J, with 15 bases between. The CDR3 totals 14 residues. CDR3 DNA: TGCGCCAGCAGCTTGTTCTCAGACGCCAGGGGCTACACCTTC. It translates to CASSLFSDARGYTF.

CDR3 loop: CASSLWGVHNEQFF. The CDR3 DNA reads as TGTGCCAGCAGCCTCTGGGGGGTGCACAATGAGCAGTTCTTC. The rearrangement links TRBV6-2 or TRBV6-3 to TRBJ2-1; the D gene is possibly TRBD2 (6 bases). V lost 6 bases and J 5 bases, leaving 14 bases between the germline ends. Germline CDR1 and CDR2: MNHEY and SVGEGT. CDR3 size: 14 residues.

Points on this clone: This CDR3 is also generated by other DNA sequences in the sample. V is TRBV5-1 and J is TRBJ1-4; no definite D call. Trimming took 0 bases from V and 0 from J, leaving 6 bases between them. CDR1 is SGHRS and CDR2 is YFSETQ in the germline V gene. CDR3 length: 15 residues. The CDR3 DNA is TGCGCCAGCAGCTTGGGCCGGGCAACTAATGAAAAACTGTTTTTT. Translating gives CASSLGRATNEKLFF.

The chain recombines TRBV28 with TRBJ1-1; D ambiguous. V dropped 1 base and J dropped 0 bases, with 9 bases sitting between them. Looked up from germline, CDR1 is MDHEN and CDR2 is SYDVKM. The CDR3 is 15 residues long. CDR3 amino acids: CASSLSRALNTEAFF. In DNA, the CDR3 is TGTGCCAGCAGTTTATCTCGCGCATTGAACACTGAAGCTTTCTTT.

The gene calls are TRBV7-3 and TRBJ1-2, with 8 bases aligning to TRBD1. This CDR3 is 13 amino acids long. From germline, CDR1 is SGHTA and CDR2 FQGTGA. J gave up 6 bases and V 4 bases, and 4 bases lay outside the gene matches. The CDR3 DNA is TGTGCCAGCAGCTCAGGGGGCTCAGATGGCTACACCTTC. Translated: CASSSGGSDGYTF.

Comments on this clone: Other nucleotide sequences in the sample specify the same CDR3. The J gene is TRBJ2-1, the V gene TRBV5-1, with TRBD2 matching over 14 bases. Germline-derived CDR1 and CDR2 are SGHRS and YFSETQ. J gave up 7 bases and V 3 bases, and 6 bases lay outside the gene matches. CDR3 length equals 16 residues. CDR3: CASSSEGTSGGNEQFF. DNA of the CDR3: TGCGCCAGCAGCTCCGAAGGGACTAGCGGGGGTAATGAGCAGTTCTTC.

CDR3: CASSLGVAGTDTQYF. The CDR3 nucleotides are TGTGCCAGCAGCTTGGGCGTAGCGGGCACAGATACGCAGTATTTT. V gene TRBV5-5 combines with J gene TRBJ2-3, with a weak D call TRBD2 (6 bases). The CDR3 sequence is 15 residues long. Trimming cost V 0 bases and J 1 base, with 9 bases left between them. Germline loops: CDR1 SGHKS, CDR2 YYEKEE (reference sequence).

The genes are TRBV27 and TRBJ2-7; 10 bases map to TRBD2. J gave up 3 bases and V 6 bases, and 5 bases lay outside the gene matches. The CDR3 is 14 residues long. Germline-derived CDR1 and CDR2 are MNHEY and SMNVEV (reference sequence). CDR3 DNA: TGTGCCAGCAGACCTAGCGGGGGTCACTACGAGCAGTACTTC. Encoded protein: CASRPSGGHYEQYF.

This clone has only one observation. V and J are TRBV13 and TRBJ2-7; 8 nucleotides line up with TRBD1. CDR1 is PRHDT, CDR2 FYEKMQ, per germline (reference sequence). J lost 4 bases, V lost 0 bases, and 2 bases had no gene match. The CDR3 is 14 amino acids. CDR3 in DNA: TGTGCCAGCAGCTTAGGGACAGGGGTGTACGAGCAGTACTTC. Its translation: CASSLGTGVYEQYF.

The chain joins TRBV29-1 to TRBJ2-1; D remains unclear. CDR3 length: 10 amino acids. Trimming took off 7 bases at V and 9 bases at J, with 10 bases between the two ends. The germline CDR1 and CDR2 sequences are SQVTM and ANQGSEA. Written as DNA, the CDR3 is TGCAGCGGGGGTAACACTGAGCAGTTCTTC. Its translation is CSGGNTEQFF.

This chain links TRBV7-8 with TRBJ1-2; TRBD1 agrees at 8 bases. The CDR3 runs 12 residues. The ends lost 5 bases at V and 8 bases at J; junction bases unmatched: 4. CDR1 and CDR2 (germline): SGHVS, FQNEAQ. In DNA form, the CDR3 reads TGTGCCAGCAGCCCAGGGGGCCGGGGCTACACCTTC. It is translated as CASSPGGRGYTF. Full variable domain (rest looked up from reference TRBV7-8 and TRBJ1-2): GAGVSQSPRYKVAKRGQDVALRCDPISGHVSLFWYQQALGQGPEFLTYFQNEAQLDKSGLPSDRFFAERPEGSVSTLKIQRTQQEDSAVYLCASSPGGRGYTFGSGTRLTVV.

The gene calls are TRBV5-1 and TRBJ2-1; D unresolved. The V end lost 0 bases, the J end lost 3 bases, and 13 bases lay between the germline ends. This CDR3 has 16 residues. Germline-derived CDR1 and CDR2 are SGHRS and YFSETQ. The CDR3 region is CASSLAGQTLYNEQFF. CDR3 coding DNA: TGCGCCAGCAGCTTGGCCGGCCAGACTCTCTACAATGAGCAGTTCTTC. Combining the CDR3 with reference TRBV5-1 and TRBJ2-1 gives the whole variable domain KAGVTQTPRYLIKTRGQQVTLSCSPISGHRSVSWYQQTPGQGLQFLFEYFSETQRNKGNFPGRFSGRQFSNSRSEMNVSTLELGDSALYLCASSLAGQTLYNEQFFGPGTRLTVL.

The rearrangement links TRBV2 to TRBJ2-7; 11 bases fit TRBD1. Germline assignment: CDR1 SNHLY and CDR2 FYNNEI. The CDR3 totals 16 residues. Trimming at V came to 6 bases and at J to 4 bases, leaving 11 bases not matched to a gene. The CDR3 sequence is CASRPQKGTGGYEQYF. The DNA for the CDR3 is TGTGCCAGCAGACCCCAAAAGGGGACAGGGGGGTACGAGCAGTACTTC.

The V call is TRBV5-1, the J call TRBJ1-6, with TRBD1 as a possible D gene (6 bases). Deletions cut 4 bases from V and 0 bases from J, with 17 bases between. From germline, CDR1 is SGHRS and CDR2 YFSETQ. This CDR3 spans 18 amino acids. This chain's CDR3 is CASSPEWGTTSYNSPLHF. For the CDR3, the DNA is TGCGCCAGCAGCCCGGAGTGGGGGACAACCTCCTATAATTCACCCCTCCACTTT.